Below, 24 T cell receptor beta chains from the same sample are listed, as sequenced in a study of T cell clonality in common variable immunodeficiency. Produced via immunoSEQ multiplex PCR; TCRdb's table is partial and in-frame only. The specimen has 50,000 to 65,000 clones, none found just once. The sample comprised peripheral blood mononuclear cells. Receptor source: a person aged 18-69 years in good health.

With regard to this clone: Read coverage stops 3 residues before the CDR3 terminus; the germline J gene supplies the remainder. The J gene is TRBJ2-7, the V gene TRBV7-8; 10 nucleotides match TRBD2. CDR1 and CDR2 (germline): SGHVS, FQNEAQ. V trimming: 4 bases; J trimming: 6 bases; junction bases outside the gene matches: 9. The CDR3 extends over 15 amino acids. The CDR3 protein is CASSSLSGRAGEQYF. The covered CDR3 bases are TGTGCCAGCAGCTCGCTGAGCGGGAGGGCTGGCGAG. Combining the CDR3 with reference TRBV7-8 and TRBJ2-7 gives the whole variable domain GAGVSQSPRYKVAKRGQDVALRCDPISGHVSLFWYQQALGQGPEFLTYFQNEAQLDKSGLPSDRFFAERPEGSVSTLKIQRTQQEDSAVYLCASSSLSGRAGEQYFGPGTRLTVT.

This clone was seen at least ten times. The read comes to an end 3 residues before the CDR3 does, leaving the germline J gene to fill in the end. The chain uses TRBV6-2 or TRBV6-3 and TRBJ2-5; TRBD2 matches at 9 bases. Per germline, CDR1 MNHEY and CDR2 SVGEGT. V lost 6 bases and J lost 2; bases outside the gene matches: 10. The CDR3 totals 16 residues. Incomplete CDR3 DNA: TGTGCCAGCAGCTTAGATCCTAGCGGGACACAAGAGACC. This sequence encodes CASSLDPSGTQET. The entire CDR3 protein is CASSLDPSGTQETQYF.

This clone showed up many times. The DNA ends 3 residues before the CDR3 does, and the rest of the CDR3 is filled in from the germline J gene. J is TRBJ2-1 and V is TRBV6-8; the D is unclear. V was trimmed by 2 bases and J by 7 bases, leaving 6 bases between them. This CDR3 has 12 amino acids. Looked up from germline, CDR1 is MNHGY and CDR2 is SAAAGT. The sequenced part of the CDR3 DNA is TGTGCCAGCAGTTACCCTCGGAATGAG. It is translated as CASSYPRNE. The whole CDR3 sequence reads CASSYPRNEQFF.

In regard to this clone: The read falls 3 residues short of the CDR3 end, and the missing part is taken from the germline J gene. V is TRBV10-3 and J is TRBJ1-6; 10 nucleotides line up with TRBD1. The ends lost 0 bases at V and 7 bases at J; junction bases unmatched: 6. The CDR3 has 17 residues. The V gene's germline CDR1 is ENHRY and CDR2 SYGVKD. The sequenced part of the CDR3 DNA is TGTGCCATCAGTGAGTCGGCGGGGACAGGGGCCAATTCACCC. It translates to CAISESAGTGANSP. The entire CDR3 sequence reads CAISESAGTGANSPLHF.

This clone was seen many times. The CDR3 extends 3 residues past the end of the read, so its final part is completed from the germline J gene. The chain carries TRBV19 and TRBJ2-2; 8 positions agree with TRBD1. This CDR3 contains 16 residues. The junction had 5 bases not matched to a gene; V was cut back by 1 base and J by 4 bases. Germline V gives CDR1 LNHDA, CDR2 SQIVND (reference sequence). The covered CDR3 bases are TGTGCCAGTAGTATAGCGGGACAGGTCCCCACCGGGGAG. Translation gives CASSIAGQVPTGE. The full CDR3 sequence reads CASSIAGQVPTGELFF.

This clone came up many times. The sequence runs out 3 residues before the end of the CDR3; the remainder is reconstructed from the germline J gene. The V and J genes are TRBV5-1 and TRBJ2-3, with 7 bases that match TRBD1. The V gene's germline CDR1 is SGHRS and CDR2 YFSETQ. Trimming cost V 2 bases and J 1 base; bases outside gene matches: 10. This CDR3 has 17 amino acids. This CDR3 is CASSFGTDYLGTDTQYF. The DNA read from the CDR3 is TGCGCCAGCAGCTTCGGGACAGACTATTTGGGCACAGATACG.

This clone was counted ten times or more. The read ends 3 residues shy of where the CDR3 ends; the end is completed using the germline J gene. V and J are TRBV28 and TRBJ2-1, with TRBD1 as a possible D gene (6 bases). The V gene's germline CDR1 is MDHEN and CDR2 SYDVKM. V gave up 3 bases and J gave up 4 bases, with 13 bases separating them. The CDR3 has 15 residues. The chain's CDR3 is CASSFGQIYYNEQFF. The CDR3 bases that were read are TGTGCCAGCAGTTTCGGACAGATTTATTACAATGAG.

CDR3 amino acids: CASGLGQGAQPQHF. CDR3 DNA, as far as it was read: TGTGCCAGCGGACTAGGACAGGGGGCACAGCCC. This rearrangement joins TRBV2 to TRBJ1-5, with 11 positions matching TRBD1. Read sequence stops 3 residues before the CDR3 end, and the germline J gene provides the missing end. V lost 8 bases to trimming and J lost 7 bases; unmatched junction nucleotides: 7. The CDR3 is made up of 14 amino acids. Germline loops: CDR1 SNHLY, CDR2 FYNNEI.

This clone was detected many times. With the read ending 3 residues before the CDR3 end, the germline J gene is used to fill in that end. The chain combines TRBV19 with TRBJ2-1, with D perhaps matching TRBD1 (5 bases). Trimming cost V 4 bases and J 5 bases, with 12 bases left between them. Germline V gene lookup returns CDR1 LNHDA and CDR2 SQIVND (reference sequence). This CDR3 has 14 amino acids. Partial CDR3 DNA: TGTGCCAGTAGTACCGACAGAGTCAACAATGAG. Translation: CASSTDRVNNE. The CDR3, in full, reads CASSTDRVNNEQFF.

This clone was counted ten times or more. The CDR3 DNA, read in part, is TGTGCCAGCAGGACGGGGACTAGCGTGGGCGAG. This gives the protein CASRTGTSVGE. The whole CDR3 protein reads CASRTGTSVGEQYF. The chain carries TRBV2 and TRBJ2-7, with 10 bases aligning to TRBD2. The read ends 3 residues shy of where the CDR3 ends; the end is completed using the germline J gene. The J segment lost 6 bases and the V segment lost 6 bases, leaving 8 bases of the junction unmatched. From germline, CDR1 is SNHLY and CDR2 FYNNEI. There are 14 residues in the CDR3.

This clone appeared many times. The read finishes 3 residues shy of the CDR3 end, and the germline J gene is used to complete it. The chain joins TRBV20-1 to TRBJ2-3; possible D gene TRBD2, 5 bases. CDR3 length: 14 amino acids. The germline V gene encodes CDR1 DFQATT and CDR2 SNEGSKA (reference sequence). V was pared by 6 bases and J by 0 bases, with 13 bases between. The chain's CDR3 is CSAGGWGSTDTQYF. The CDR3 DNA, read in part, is TGCAGTGCGGGCGGGTGGGGAAGCACAGATACG.

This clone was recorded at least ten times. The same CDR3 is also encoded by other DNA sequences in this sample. The CDR3 loop reads CSVEGGSSYNEQFF. The covered CDR3 bases are TGCAGCGTTGAGGGCGGGAGCTCCTACAATGAG. The V call is TRBV29-1, the J call TRBJ2-1, with 7 bases identical to TRBD2. From the germline J gene comes the end of the CDR3, since the read stops 3 residues before it. The V and J ends lost 3 bases and 0 bases, in that order; junction bases with no gene match: 2. The CDR3 loop spans 14 amino acids. Germline assignment: CDR1 SQVTM and CDR2 ANQGSEA.

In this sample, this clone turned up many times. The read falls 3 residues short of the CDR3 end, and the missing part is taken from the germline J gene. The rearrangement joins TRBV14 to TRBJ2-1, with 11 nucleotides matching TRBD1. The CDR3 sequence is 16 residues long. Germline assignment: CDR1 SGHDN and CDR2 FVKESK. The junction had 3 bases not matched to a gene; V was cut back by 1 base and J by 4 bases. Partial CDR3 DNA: TGTGCCAGCAGCCAAGTAGGGACAGGGGGATACAATGAG. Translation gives CASSQVGTGGYNE. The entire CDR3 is CASSQVGTGGYNEQFF.

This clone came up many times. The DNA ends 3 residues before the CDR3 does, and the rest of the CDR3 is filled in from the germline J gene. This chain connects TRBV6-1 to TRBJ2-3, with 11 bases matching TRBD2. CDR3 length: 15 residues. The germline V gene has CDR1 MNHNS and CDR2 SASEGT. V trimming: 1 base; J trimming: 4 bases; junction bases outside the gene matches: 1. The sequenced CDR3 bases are TGTGCCAGCAGTGAAGTTAGCGGGGGGGCAGATACG. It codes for CASSEVSGGADT. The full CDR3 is CASSEVSGGADTQYF.

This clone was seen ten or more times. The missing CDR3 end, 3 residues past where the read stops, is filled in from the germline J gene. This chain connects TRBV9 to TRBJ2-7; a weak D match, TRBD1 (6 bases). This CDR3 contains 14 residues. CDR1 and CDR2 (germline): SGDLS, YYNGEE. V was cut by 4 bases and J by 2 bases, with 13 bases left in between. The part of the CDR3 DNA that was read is TGTGCCAGCAGCCCCCGGGACACGACCTACGAG. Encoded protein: CASSPRDTTYE. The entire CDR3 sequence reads CASSPRDTTYEQYF.

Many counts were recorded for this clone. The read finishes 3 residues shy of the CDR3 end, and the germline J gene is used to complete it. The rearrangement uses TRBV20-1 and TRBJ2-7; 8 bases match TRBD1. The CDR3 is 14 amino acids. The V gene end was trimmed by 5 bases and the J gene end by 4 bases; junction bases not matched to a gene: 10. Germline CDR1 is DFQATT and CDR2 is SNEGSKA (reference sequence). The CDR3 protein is CSAYRGEGGYEQYF. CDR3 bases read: TGCAGTGCTTACAGGGGGGAAGGTGGATACGAG.

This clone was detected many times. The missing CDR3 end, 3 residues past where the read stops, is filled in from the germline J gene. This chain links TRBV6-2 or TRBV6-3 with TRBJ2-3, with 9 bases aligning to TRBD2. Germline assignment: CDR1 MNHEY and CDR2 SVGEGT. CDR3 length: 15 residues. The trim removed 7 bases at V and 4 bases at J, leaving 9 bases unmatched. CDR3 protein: CASKTLAGSSDTQYF. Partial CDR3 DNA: TGTGCCAGCAAAACTCTAGCGGGATCATCAGATACG.

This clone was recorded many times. This CDR3 is CASSTSAGDNSPLHF. The part of the CDR3 DNA that was read is TGTGCCAGCAGCACCTCAGCGGGAGATAATTCACCC. This chain links TRBV6-4 with TRBJ1-6; the D is unclear. From the germline J gene comes the end of the CDR3, since the read stops 3 residues before it. Germline loops: CDR1 MRHNA, CDR2 SNTAGT. This CDR3 is 15 amino acids long. Trimming cost V 6 bases and J 5 bases, with 14 bases left between them.

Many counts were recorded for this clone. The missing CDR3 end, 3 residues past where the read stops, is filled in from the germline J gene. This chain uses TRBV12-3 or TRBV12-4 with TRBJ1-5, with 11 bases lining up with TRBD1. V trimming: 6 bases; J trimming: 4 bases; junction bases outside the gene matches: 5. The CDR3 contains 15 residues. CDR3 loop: CASRLGQGANQPQHF. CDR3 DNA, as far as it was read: TGTGCCAGCAGACTAGGACAGGGGGCGAATCAGCCC.

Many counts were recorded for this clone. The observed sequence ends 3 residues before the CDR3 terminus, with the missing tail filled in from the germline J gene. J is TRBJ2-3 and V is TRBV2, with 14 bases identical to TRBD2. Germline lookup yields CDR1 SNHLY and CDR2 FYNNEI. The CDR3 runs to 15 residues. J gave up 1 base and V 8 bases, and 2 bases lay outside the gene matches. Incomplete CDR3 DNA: TGTGCCAGCGAGGGACTAGCGGGGGGCACAGATACG. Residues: CASEGLAGGTDT. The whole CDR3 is CASEGLAGGTDTQYF.

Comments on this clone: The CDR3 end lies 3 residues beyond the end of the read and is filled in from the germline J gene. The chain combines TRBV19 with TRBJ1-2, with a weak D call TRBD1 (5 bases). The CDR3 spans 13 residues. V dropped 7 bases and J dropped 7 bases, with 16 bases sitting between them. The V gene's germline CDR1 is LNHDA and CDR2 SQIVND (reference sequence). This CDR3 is CASTPSRGIGYTF. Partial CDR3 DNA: TGTGCCAGTACCCCGAGTAGGGGCATTGGC.

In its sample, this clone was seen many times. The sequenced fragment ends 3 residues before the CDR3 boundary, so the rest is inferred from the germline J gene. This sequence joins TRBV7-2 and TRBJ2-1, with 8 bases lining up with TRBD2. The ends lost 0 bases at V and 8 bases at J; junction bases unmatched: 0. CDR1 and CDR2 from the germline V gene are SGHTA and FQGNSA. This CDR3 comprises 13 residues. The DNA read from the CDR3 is TGTGCCAGCAGCTTAGCGCGGGGGGATGAG. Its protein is CASSLARGDE. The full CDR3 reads CASSLARGDEQFF.

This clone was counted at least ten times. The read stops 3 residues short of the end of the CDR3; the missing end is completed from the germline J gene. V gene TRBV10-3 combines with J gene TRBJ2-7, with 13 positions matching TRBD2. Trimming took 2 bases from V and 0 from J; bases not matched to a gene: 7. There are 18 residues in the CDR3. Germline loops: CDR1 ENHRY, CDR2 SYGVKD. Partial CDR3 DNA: TGTGCCATCAGTGAGGCGGGACTAGCGGGAACCGTCTCCTACGAG. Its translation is CAISEAGLAGTVSYE. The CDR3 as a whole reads CAISEAGLAGTVSYEQYF.

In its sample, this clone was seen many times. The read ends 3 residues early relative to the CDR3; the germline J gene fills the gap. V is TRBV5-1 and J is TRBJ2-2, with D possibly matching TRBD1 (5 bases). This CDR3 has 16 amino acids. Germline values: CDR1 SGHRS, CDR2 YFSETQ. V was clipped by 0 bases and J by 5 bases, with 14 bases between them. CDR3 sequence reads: CASSLVAGPATGELFF. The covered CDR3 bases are TGCGCCAGCAGCTTGGTTGCAGGGCCGGCAACCGGGGAG.